The table lists the clone carrying this T cell receptor (beta chain) with many counts. The antigen is not known. Trimming took off 5 bases at V and 7 bases at J, with 15 bases between the two ends. This CDR3 spans 15 amino acids. Amplified TCR beta CDR3 regions derived from RNA transcripts. HTBI primers were the set used in a first-round RT-PCR of the TCR CDR3. TCRdb independently ran MiXCR on the multiplex PCR reads; one entry per CDR3 protein. The sample has 540,000 or so distinct CDR3 sequences, about a sixth seen once; the top ten hold under 7.5%. This specimen comes from a study of T cells in Graves' hyperthyroidism and ophthalmopathy. Study conclusions and caveats: Blood held most thyroid clonotypes expanded above 0.001 frequency.

Sequenced sample: blood. J is TRBJ1-6 and V is TRBV12-3 or TRBV12-4; weak D call: TRBD1 (6 bases). The clonotype was recovered from a woman in her thirties with Graves' hyperthyroidism. CDR3 sequence reads: CASSRAGAGNSPLHF. As DNA, the CDR3 is TGTGCCAGCAGTCGCGCAGGGGCAGGGAATTCACCCCTCCACTTT.